The sequence of this T cell receptor (beta chain) was determined in a study of kidney transplant recipient with SARS-CoV-2 infection. This clonotype was seen repeatedly, ten times or more. Trimming shortened V by 5 bases and J by 4 bases, and 23 bases separated the two germline ends. CDR3 size: 17 residues. TCRdb re-called the reads with MiXCR, one entry per CDR3 protein. The table has about 240,000 distinct CDR3 sequences, 29% seen once. The clonotype originates from a young adult male patient who had COVID-19 and was a kidney transplant recipient. Some T cells may be graft donor cells. V and J are TRBV23-1 and TRBJ1-2; no clear D. TRBV23-1 is an open reading frame whose function is uncertain. The sequenced sample was a blood sample, obtained at baseline and on day 111 from a kidney transplant recipient. The CDR3 spells CASSYFELRRKTYGYTF. CDR3 nucleotides: TGCGCCAGCAGTTATTTCGAGCTACGCAGAAAGACCTATGGCTACACCTTC.